This T cell receptor (beta chain) was profiled in a study of blood T cell repertoires in COVID-19. Study details: Researchers got acute and convalescent COVID-19 samples from the United States, Italy and Spain. The analysed material was cDNA or gDNA that came from T cells, B-cell-depleted T cells, or PBMCs.

This clone has a handful of counts. Study processing details: Nucleated cell number was recorded as an estimate derived from reference gene primer amplification. Sequencing was performed with immunoSEQ multiplex PCR; in TCRdb, only in-frame clones are kept and a portion is missing. From that table come the V and J calls and clone size; the DNA was used to work out D and trimming. The sample lists roughly 110,000 clones; about nine tenths were seen once. Germline loops: CDR1 MNHEY, CDR2 SVGAGI. This CDR3 has 15 amino acids. Trimming left V 5 bases short and J 4 bases short, with 15 bases between. The rearrangement links TRBV6-5 to TRBJ1-5; TRBD1 is a possible D gene (6 bases). This TCR was sampled from a man in his forties with acute or convalescent COVID-19. Sequenced sample: peripheral blood. In DNA, the CDR3 is TGTGCCAGCAGTATGGACGGCGACAGGAATCAGCCCCAGCATTTT. Encoded protein: CASSMDGDRNQPQHF.